These 8 T cell receptor beta chains were all obtained from the same sample, sequenced in a study of blood T cells in healthy people across ages (dated by TCRdb to about 2015). Library preparation used 5' RACE. Sequencing relied on an Illumina HiSeq 2500. The second PCR ran for roughly 6 to 11 cycles and used a J-beta primer mix along with a sample-barcoded 5' primer. TCRdb reworked the public reads: Q25 trimming with fastp, MiXCR clone assembly, productive beta chains retained. Each entry is one CDR3 protein sequence, shown with its most common DNA and genes. The sample table contains 1.5 million to 2 million distinct CDR3 sequences; only one count was recorded for 30% to 35% of them. The ten top clones hold 11% of the sample. Sequencing used blood. The source is a woman aged 30 to 39 in good health.

The V gene is TRBV4-1, the J gene TRBJ1-1; possibly TRBD1 for D (5 bases). V lost 5 bases and J lost 0, with 13 bases in between. Germline V gene data show CDR1 as MGHRA and CDR2 as YSYEKL. This CDR3 comprises 15 residues. CDR3 nucleotides: TGCGCCAGCAGCAAAGGGGTACAGATGAACACTGAAGCTTTCTTT. The encoded protein is CASSKGVQMNTEAFF.

The sample holds many counts of this clonotype. The chain couples TRBV20-1 to TRBJ2-4, with D tentatively TRBD1 or TRBD2 (5 bases each). V was trimmed by 6 bases and J by 4 bases, leaving 13 bases between them. The length of the CDR3 is 13 residues. Per germline, CDR1 DFQATT and CDR2 SNEGSKA (reference sequence). The CDR3 sequence: CSALRDGKNIQYF. In nucleotides, the CDR3 is TGCAGTGCACTCCGGGACGGAAAAAACATTCAGTACTTC.

This chain joins TRBV7-9 and TRBJ2-7; 11 positions match TRBD2. Germline CDR1 SEHNR, CDR2 FQNEAQ (reference sequence). V was pared by 3 bases and J by 2 bases, with 9 bases of the junction left unmatched. This CDR3 has 17 amino acids. The CDR3 loop reads CASSFGTSGPTAYEQYF. In nucleotides, the CDR3 is TGTGCCAGCAGCTTCGGGACTAGCGGACCTACGGCCTACGAGCAGTACTTC.

This clonotype has only a few counts. J is TRBJ2-7 and V is TRBV6-2 or TRBV6-3; D is unclear. Germline values: CDR1 MNHEY, CDR2 SVGEGT. The CDR3 covers 12 residues. Between the trimmed V and J ends, which lost 4 bases and 6 bases, there was a span of 10 bases. DNA of the CDR3: TGTGCCAGCAGTTCGGCGTTTGGCGAGCAGTACTTC. It encodes CASSSAFGEQYF.

This chain connects TRBV15 to TRBJ1-1; D gene uncertain. The CDR3 consists of 14 residues. Per germline, CDR1 LNHNV and CDR2 YYDKDF (reference sequence). Trimming took off 0 bases at V and 1 base at J, with 6 bases between the two ends. In DNA, the CDR3 is TGTGCCACCAGCAGAGACAGGCAGAACACTGAAGCTTTCTTT. As protein: CATSRDRQNTEAFF.

This rearrangement joins TRBV28 to TRBJ2-1; D possibly corresponds to TRBD2 (5 bases). The CDR3 consists of 12 residues. Germline CDR1 is MDHEN and CDR2 is SYDVKM. The V and J ends lost 8 bases and 3 bases respectively, with 8 bases between them. CDR3 loop: CASWELYNEQFF. CDR3 nucleotides: TGTGCCAGCTGGGAGCTCTACAATGAGCAGTTCTTC.

The CDR3 DNA is TGTGCCAGCAGTCCCCGAGGGGGAAGGGCTTTCTTT. It encodes CASSPRGGRAFF. The chain recombines TRBV12-3 or TRBV12-4 with TRBJ1-1, with D possibly TRBD1 on 6 matching bases. V was clipped by 5 bases and J by 11 bases, with 15 bases between them. The CDR3 runs 12 residues.

Ten or more counts support this clonotype. This rearrangement joins TRBV12-3 or TRBV12-4 to TRBJ2-7; D is unclear. The CDR3 is 13 amino acids. V shed 6 bases and J shed 3 bases, with 12 bases lying between them. CDR3: CASSVDTFYEQYF. The DNA for the CDR3 is TGTGCCAGCAGCGTCGACACATTCTACGAGCAGTACTTC.